Below are 29 T cell receptor beta chains sequenced from a single sample in a study of regulatory T cells in long-lasting Graves disease. Researchers made TCR beta libraries by using iRepertoire HTBI primers and running Arm-PCR on CDR3 regions. TCRdb used MiXCR to reprocess the multiplex PCR reads, holding one entry per CDR3 protein. The profile shows a few hundred thousand distinct CDR3 sequences, 23% of them singletons. The time point was: persistent/refractory GD, antithyroid drugs over 5 years with positive TRAb. PBMCs provided the RNA from which the TCR library was made. Here the sequenced sample was peripheral blood mononuclear cells (PBMCs), taken when the disease was refractory, from a patient treated with antithyroid drugs. Receptors were obtained from a female donor with Graves disease.

J is TRBJ2-2 and V is TRBV15; D ambiguous. The CDR3 extends over 13 amino acids. The V gene lost 5 bases and the J gene lost 1 base, with 5 bases spanning the gap. The germline gives CDR1 LNHNV, CDR2 YYDKDF (reference sequence). This CDR3 reads CATSDQNTGELFF. The CDR3 DNA reads as TGTGCCACCAGCGACCAGAACACCGGGGAGCTGTTTTTT.

The DNA for the CDR3 is TGTGCCACCAGCAGAGACCCGGGACTAGCATACAATGAGCAGTTCTTC. It is translated as CATSRDPGLAYNEQFF. The rearrangement links TRBV15 to TRBJ2-1, with 9 bases fitting TRBD2. V was clipped by 0 bases and J by 4 bases; unmatched bases: 4. There are 16 residues in the CDR3. Germline loops: CDR1 LNHNV, CDR2 YYDKDF (reference sequence).

The chain combines TRBV7-2 with TRBJ1-5, with D hard to call. The germline V gene encodes CDR1 SGHTA and CDR2 FQGNSA. Trimming took off 5 bases at V and 6 bases at J, with 11 bases between the two ends. CDR3 size: 13 residues. CDR3 DNA sequence: TGTGCCAGCAGCCCCACGGTGGTTCAGCCCCAGCATTTT. This encodes CASSPTVVQPQHF.

This clonotype has more than one count but fewer than ten. The V call is TRBV6-1, the J call TRBJ1-5; tentative D call: TRBD1 (6 bases). The V and J ends lost 7 bases and 0 bases respectively, with 16 bases between them. The CDR3 contains 16 residues. The V gene's germline CDR1 is MNHNS and CDR2 SASEGT. In DNA, the CDR3 is TGTGCCAGCAAACGTTCACAGGGATATAGCAATCAGCCCCAGCATTTT. It specifies CASKRSQGYSNQPQHF.

This clonotype was detected ten times or more. V and J are TRBV2 and TRBJ2-7, with 8 bases identical to TRBD2. The length of the CDR3 is 15 residues. V was pared by 4 bases and J by 0 bases, with 5 bases of the junction left unmatched. CDR1 is SNHLY, CDR2 FYNNEI, per germline. The CDR3 loop reads CASSVASGFSYEQYF. The CDR3 DNA sequence: TGTGCCAGCAGTGTGGCTAGCGGGTTCTCCTACGAGCAGTACTTC.

This chain connects TRBV5-6 to TRBJ1-1; a weak D match, TRBD1 (5 bases). The V gene's germline CDR1 is SGHDT and CDR2 YYEEEE. V lost 2 bases to trimming and J lost 0 bases, with 17 bases between them. This CDR3 has 17 residues. CDR3 in DNA: TGTGCCAGCAGCTTCCATTTATTGACAGATATGAACACTGAAGCTTTCTTT. Translated: CASSFHLLTDMNTEAFF.

The rearrangement uses TRBV10-3 and TRBJ2-2, with D possibly TRBD2 on 6 matching bases. Trimming stripped 8 bases from V and 0 bases from J, with 10 bases between. The CDR3 runs to 14 residues. Germline-derived CDR1 and CDR2 are ENHRY and SYGVKD. The CDR3 loop reads CAIGDSSNTGELFF. The CDR3 DNA reads TGTGCCATCGGGGACTCTTCGAACACCGGGGAGCTGTTTTTT.

This clonotype was found a few times. This rearrangement joins TRBV9 to TRBJ1-6; no firm D call. Deletions cut 0 bases from V and 2 bases from J, with 6 bases between. Germline assignment: CDR1 SGDLS and CDR2 YYNGEE. CDR3 length: 15 amino acids. As DNA, the CDR3 is TGTGCCAGCAGCGTAGGGCAGGCCTATAATTCACCCCTCCACTTT. This sequence encodes CASSVGQAYNSPLHF.

V usage is TRBV20-1 and J usage is TRBJ2-7; TRBD2 matches at 10 bases. J was trimmed by 6 bases and V by 0 bases; bases with no gene match: 14. The CDR3 contains 17 residues. The germline CDR1 and CDR2 sequences are DFQATT and SNEGSKA (reference sequence). The CDR3 nucleotides read TGCAGTGCTAGAGACTACCCTAGCGGGAGTTTTTTAGGCGAGCAGTACTTC. Amino acid sequence: CSARDYPSGSFLGEQYF.

CDR3 nucleotide sequence: TGCAGTGCTAGAGACAGGGACAGGGCCACAACTAATGAAAAACTGTTTTTT. Translation: CSARDRDRATTNEKLFF. The chain is built from TRBV20-1 and TRBJ1-4; 9 bases are shared with TRBD1. The CDR3 is 17 amino acids. The trim removed 0 bases at V and 0 bases at J, leaving 5 bases unmatched. Germline lookup yields CDR1 DFQATT and CDR2 SNEGSKA (reference sequence).

This clonotype turned up a few times. The gene calls are TRBV30 and TRBJ1-1; 11 bases map to TRBD1. The V and J ends lost 3 bases and 4 bases, in that order; junction bases with no gene match: 1. Germline V gene data show CDR1 as GTSNPN and CDR2 as SVGIG (reference sequence). The CDR3 sequence is 13 residues long. CDR3: CAWRGQGVTEAFF. The DNA for the CDR3 is TGTGCCTGGAGGGGACAGGGGGTCACTGAAGCTTTCTTT.

The sample holds many counts of this clonotype. This chain connects TRBV6-1 to TRBJ1-1, with D possibly being TRBD1 (5 bases). The germline V gene has CDR1 MNHNS and CDR2 SASEGT. The CDR3 totals 14 residues. V dropped 2 bases and J dropped 1 base, with 8 bases sitting between them. CDR3 loop: CASSEWGGNTEAFF. As DNA, the CDR3 is TGTGCCAGCAGTGAATGGGGGGGGAACACTGAAGCTTTCTTT.

This clonotype was seen a handful of times. This chain joins TRBV29-1 and TRBJ1-2, with D hard to call. V was shortened by 2 bases and J by 5 bases, with 6 bases between the two germline ends. The CDR3 is 11 residues long. CDR1 SQVTM and CDR2 ANQGSEA come from the germline V gene. CDR3 nucleotide sequence: TGCAGCGTTGAACAACCTTATGGCTACACCTTC. Translated, it gives CSVEQPYGYTF.

The chain couples TRBV7-8 to TRBJ2-1; 7 nucleotides match TRBD2. J lost 4 bases, V lost 1 base, and 7 bases had no gene match. CDR3 length: 16 residues. The germline CDR1 and CDR2 sequences are SGHVS and FQNEAQ. DNA of the CDR3: TGTGCCAGCAGCTTAGAGGGCGGGAGAGAATACAATGAGCAGTTCTTC. This sequence encodes CASSLEGGREYNEQFF. The variable domain in full, completed from reference TRBV7-8 and TRBJ2-1, reads GAGVSQSPRYKVAKRGQDVALRCDPISGHVSLFWYQQALGQGPEFLTYFQNEAQLDKSGLPSDRFFAERPEGSVSTLKIQRTQQEDSAVYLCASSLEGGREYNEQFFGPGTRLTVL.

The chain couples TRBV9 to TRBJ1-1, with no clear D. CDR1 SGDLS and CDR2 YYNGEE come from the germline V gene. V was trimmed by 4 bases and J by 4 bases, leaving 11 bases between them. The CDR3 sequence is 13 residues long. This CDR3 reads CASSPSQATEAFF. CDR3 DNA: TGTGCCAGCAGCCCTAGTCAGGCCACTGAAGCTTTCTTT.

Notes on this clonotype: It is likely a read error, because the conserved phenylalanine at the end of the CDR3 is missing. The gene calls are TRBV9 and TRBJ1-1; D call uncertain. The germline gives CDR1 SGDLS, CDR2 YYNGEE. Trimming shortened V by 0 bases and J by 5 bases, and 14 bases separated the two germline ends. The CDR3 loop spans 15 amino acids. The CDR3 nucleotides read TGTGCCAGCAGCGTAGCGGCAGGAGGTGGGACTGAAGCTTTCTCT. It yields the protein CASSVAAGGGTEAFS.

This clonotype turned up a few times. This chain connects TRBV7-9 to TRBJ2-5; 8 nucleotides agree with TRBD2. Germline V lookup: CDR1 SEHNR, CDR2 FQNEAQ (reference sequence). Trimming removed 6 bases from V and 4 bases from J; junction bases left unmatched: 10. The CDR3 has 15 residues. The CDR3, as DNA: TGTGCCAGCAGTGTCACGGGGGGGATCCGAGAGACCCAGTACTTC. Protein sequence: CASSVTGGIRETQYF.

In its sample, this clonotype was seen a few times. The rearrangement joins TRBV7-9 to TRBJ2-7; possible D gene TRBD1, 6 bases. The CDR3 length is 16 residues. The germline V and J ends were trimmed by 5 bases and 4 bases, with 21 bases remaining between them. Germline assignment: CDR1 SEHNR and CDR2 FQNEAQ (reference sequence). As DNA, the CDR3 is TGTGCCAGCAGCCCAGCTCGACAGGCTGGAAGTTACGAGCAGTACTTC. Residues: CASSPARQAGSYEQYF.

This clonotype was found many times. The genes are TRBV7-2 and TRBJ1-2, with D possibly matching TRBD1 (6 bases). The germline gives CDR1 SGHTA, CDR2 FQGNSA. The ends were cut back, 5 bases at V and 7 bases at J, with 17 bases in the middle. The CDR3 has 14 amino acids. CDR3 region: CASSRVRGAVGYTF. Written as DNA, the CDR3 is TGTGCCAGCAGCAGAGTACGGGGGGCGGTTGGCTACACCTTC.

This chain joins TRBV10-2 and TRBJ2-5; tentatively, D is TRBD1 (5 bases). Trimming cost V 2 bases and J 5 bases, with 12 bases left between them. Germline CDR1 reads WSHSY; CDR2 reads SAAADI. This CDR3 has 14 residues. CDR3 loop: CASSEGRAMETQYF. The DNA of the CDR3 is TGCGCCAGCAGTGAGGGCAGGGCCATGGAGACCCAGTACTTC.

V usage is TRBV6-5 and J usage is TRBJ2-3; TRBD2 matches 11 bases. Losses at the gene ends were 2 bases for V and 0 bases for J; bases not matched to a gene: 4. Germline V CDR1 and CDR2: MNHEY, SVGAGI. The CDR3 is 17 amino acids. The CDR3 loop is CASSYRTSGFSTDTQYF. DNA for the CDR3: TGTGCCAGCAGTTACCGGACTAGCGGGTTTAGCACAGATACGCAGTATTTT.

This clonotype was seen more than once but under ten times. The rearrangement links TRBV5-4 to TRBJ2-5, with TRBD1 identical over 8 bases. Germline V gene sequence: CDR1 SGHNT, CDR2 YYREEE (reference sequence). V lost 4 bases to trimming and J lost 4 bases; unmatched junction nucleotides: 6. The CDR3 covers 14 residues. CDR3 nucleotide sequence: TGTGCCAGCAGCGGGTCAGGGGGCGCAGAGACCCAGTACTTC. It translates to CASSGSGGAETQYF.

CDR3 DNA sequence: TGTGCCACCAGGGGGATAACCACCGGGGAGCTGTTTTTT. Translated: CATRGITTGELFF. The chain carries TRBV3-1 and TRBJ2-2; 7 nucleotides match TRBD1. The CDR3 has 13 residues. Unmatched junction bases numbered 6, after V lost 10 bases and J lost 4 bases. Germline values: CDR1 LGHDT, CDR2 YNNKEL (reference sequence).

This clonotype occurred many times. The chain joins TRBV15 to TRBJ1-1, with D unclear. There are 15 residues in the CDR3. CDR1 and CDR2 (germline): LNHNV, YYDKDF (reference sequence). V lost 3 bases, J lost 2 bases, and 13 bases lay in between. The DNA of the CDR3 is TGTGCCACCAGCAGGAGTACCGGAACAAACACTGAAGCTTTCTTT. Protein sequence: CATSRSTGTNTEAFF.

Details on this clonotype: This may be a read error: a much more frequent sequence differs by one nucleotide. Without the conserved terminal phenylalanine or tryptophan, this CDR3 likely stems from a read error. The J gene is TRBJ2-7, the V gene TRBV12-3 or TRBV12-4; TRBD1 matches 7 bases. The CDR3 contains 15 residues. J gave up 4 bases and V 4 bases, and 10 bases lay outside the gene matches. CDR3 amino acids: CASSSGTARDYEQYS. The CDR3 nucleotides read TGTGCCAGCAGTTCCGGGACAGCCAGAGATTACGAGCAGTACTCC.

The chain recombines TRBV20-1 with TRBJ2-7; 16 bases align to TRBD2. CDR3 size: 14 residues. Losses at the gene ends were 5 bases for V and 7 bases for J; bases not matched to a gene: 5. Germline-derived CDR1 and CDR2 are DFQATT and SNEGSKA (reference sequence). This chain's CDR3 is CSAGTSGRALEQYF. CDR3 in DNA: TGCAGTGCTGGGACTAGCGGGAGGGCCCTTGAGCAGTACTTC.

This clonotype was seen repeatedly, ten times or more. The chain couples TRBV27 to TRBJ1-5; maybe TRBD1 (6 bases). The CDR3 spans 14 residues. With 5 bases removed from V and 7 bases from J, the gap between germline ends came to 15 bases. Germline V CDR1 and CDR2: MNHEY, SMNVEV (reference sequence). CDR3 nucleotide sequence: TGTGCCAGCAGTCAGTCACAGGGTTGGCAGCCCCAGCATTTT. The encoded protein is CASSQSQGWQPQHF.

This clonotype was seen many times. V and J are TRBV6-1 and TRBJ2-7, with no clear D. The CDR3 runs to 12 residues. Germline values: CDR1 MNHNS, CDR2 SASEGT. V lost 9 bases and J 3 bases, leaving 12 bases between the germline ends. For the CDR3, the DNA is TGTGCCAGTACCGGGCTAAACTACGAGCAGTACTTC. The encoded protein is CASTGLNYEQYF.

This sequence joins TRBV4-3 and TRBJ2-6, with TRBD1 as a possible D gene (6 bases). The CDR3 spans 18 residues. The ends were cut back, 3 bases at V and 3 bases at J, with 18 bases in the middle. Looked up from germline, CDR1 is LGHNA and CDR2 is YSLEER. The CDR3 DNA follows: TGCGCCAGCAGCCACCAGGACAGATCCTTGGGTGGGGCCAACGTCCTGACTTTC. It encodes CASSHQDRSLGGANVLTF.